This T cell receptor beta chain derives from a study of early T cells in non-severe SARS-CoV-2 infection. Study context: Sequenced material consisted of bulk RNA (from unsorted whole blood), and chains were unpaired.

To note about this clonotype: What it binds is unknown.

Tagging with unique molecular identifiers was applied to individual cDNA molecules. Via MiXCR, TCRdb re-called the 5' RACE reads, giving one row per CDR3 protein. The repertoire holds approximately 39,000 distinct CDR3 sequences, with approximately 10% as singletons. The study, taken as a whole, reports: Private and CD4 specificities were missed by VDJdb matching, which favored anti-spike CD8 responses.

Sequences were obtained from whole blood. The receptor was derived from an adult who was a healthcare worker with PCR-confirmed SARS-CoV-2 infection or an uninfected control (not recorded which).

The CDR3 DNA is TGTGCCAGCAGCCGTCCCGGGACAGGGTGGAACACTGAAGCTTTCTTT. Residues: CASSRPGTGWNTEAFF. This chain joins TRBV28 and TRBJ1-1, with 9 positions matching TRBD1. With 6 bases clipped from V and 1 base from J, the junction kept 9 bases outside the gene matches. From germline, CDR1 is MDHEN and CDR2 SYDVKM. This CDR3 comprises 16 residues. Variable domain in full (rest from reference TRBV28 and TRBJ1-1): DVKVTQSSRYLVKRTGEKVFLECVQDMDHENMFWYRQDPGLGLRLIYFSYDVKMKEKGDIPEGYSVSREKKERFSLILESASTNQTSMYLCASSRPGTGWNTEAFFGQGTRLTVV.